This T cell receptor (beta chain) is drawn from a study of cytomegalovirus exposure and HLA in healthy donors. The CDR3 runs to 18 residues. V shed 0 bases, J shed 4 bases, and the junction held 9 bases outside the gene matches. The germline V gene encodes CDR1 LGHNA and CDR2 YSLEER. The PCR was carried out with 60 Vbeta primers and 13 Jbeta primers. The repertoire was sequenced with immunoSEQ multiplex PCR; TCRdb's copy has only in-frame clones and lacks some. The table lists 33,000 or so clones, 90% to 95% of them singletons. The rearrangement joins TRBV4-3 to TRBJ2-3; 11 bases are a match to TRBD2. This clonotype originated in a woman aged 18-35 years in good health and CMV-seronegative. Sequencing input: PBMCs. CDR3 sequence reads: CASSQDAPLAGVADTQYF. The CDR3, as DNA: TGCGCCAGCAGCCAAGATGCTCCACTAGCGGGAGTGGCAGATACGCAGTATTTT.